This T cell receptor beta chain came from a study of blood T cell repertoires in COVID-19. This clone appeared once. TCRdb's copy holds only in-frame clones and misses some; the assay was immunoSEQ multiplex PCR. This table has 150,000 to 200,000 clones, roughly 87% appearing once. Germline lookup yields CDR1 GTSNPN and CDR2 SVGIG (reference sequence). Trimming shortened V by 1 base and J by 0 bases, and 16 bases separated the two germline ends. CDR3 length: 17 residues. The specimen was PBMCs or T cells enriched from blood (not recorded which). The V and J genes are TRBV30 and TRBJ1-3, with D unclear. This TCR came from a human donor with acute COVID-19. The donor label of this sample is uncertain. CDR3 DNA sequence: TGTGCCTGGAGTGGGGCAGCTTTATTTAACTCTGGAAACACCATATATTTT. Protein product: CAWSGAALFNSGNTIYF.